A single sample gave rise to the 7 T cell receptor beta chains below, sequenced in a study of T-cell reconstitution after alpha-beta-depleted transplantation in children. This sample's TCRbeta library carried unique molecular identifier barcodes. MiXCR, run by TCRdb on the PCR reads, gives a single entry per CDR3 protein. Here the sample spans some 550,000 distinct CDR3 sequences, approximately 20% being singletons. This sample comprised PBMCs from the stem cell graft donor, obtained from the stem cell graft. The receptor set was obtained from a human donor who donated a stem cell graft to a child with acute lymphoblastic leukemia.

The chain uses TRBV7-9 and TRBJ2-5; D is uncertain. The CDR3 covers 13 residues. The ends were cut back, 3 bases at V and 10 bases at J, with 15 bases in the middle. Germline assignment: CDR1 SEHNR and CDR2 FQNEAQ (reference sequence). CDR3 amino acids: CASSFRFDGVQYF. Written as DNA, the CDR3 is TGTGCCAGCAGCTTTCGATTTGACGGCGTCCAGTACTTC.

The chain carries TRBV7-8 and TRBJ2-2; 11 positions match TRBD1. J was trimmed by 0 bases and V by 3 bases; bases with no gene match: 3. Germline-derived CDR1 and CDR2 are SGHVS and FQNEAQ. The CDR3 extends over 17 amino acids. CDR3 coding DNA: TGTGCCAGCAGCTTCCCGGGACAGGGGGCGAACACCGGGGAGCTGTTTTTT. Amino acids: CASSFPGQGANTGELFF.

This clonotype has only a few counts. DNA of the CDR3: TGTGCCAGCAGTGCGGTGGGAACCACCTCCTACGAGCAGTACTTC. Its translation: CASSAVGTTSYEQYF. The V call is TRBV2, the J call TRBJ2-7; no clear D gene. Trimming removed 4 bases from V and 0 bases from J, with 13 bases in between. This CDR3 spans 15 amino acids. CDR1 is SNHLY and CDR2 is FYNNEI in the germline V gene.

The chain couples TRBV4-1 to TRBJ1-1; no reliable D call. Germline V gene sequence: CDR1 MGHRA, CDR2 YSYEKL. Between the trimmed V and J ends, which lost 1 base and 4 bases, there was a span of 7 bases. This CDR3 has 13 amino acids. Here the CDR3 DNA reads TGCGCCAGCAGCCAAGTCAGGCCCACTGAAGCTTTCTTT. Its translation is CASSQVRPTEAFF.

This clonotype was seen a handful of times. CDR3 residues: CSAREVAGVNTEAFF. DNA of the CDR3: TGCAGTGCTAGAGAGGTGGCAGGGGTTAACACTGAAGCTTTCTTT. The chain joins TRBV20-1 to TRBJ1-1, with D possibly matching TRBD1 (6 bases). Trimming shortened V by 0 bases and J by 2 bases, and 13 bases separated the two germline ends. The CDR3 is made up of 15 amino acids. Per germline, CDR1 DFQATT and CDR2 SNEGSKA (reference sequence).

This clonotype was seen a few times. The chain recombines TRBV5-1 with TRBJ2-7; D gene ambiguous. From germline, CDR1 is SGHRS and CDR2 YFSETQ. The CDR3 is 14 amino acids. The ends were cut back, 0 bases at V and 6 bases at J, with 13 bases in the middle. CDR3 residues: CASSLVGSSSEQYF. The CDR3 coding sequence is TGCGCCAGCAGCTTGGTTGGCTCCTCGAGCGAGCAGTACTTC.

The rearrangement links TRBV9 to TRBJ1-3, with 9 bases aligning to TRBD1. The V gene end was trimmed by 3 bases and the J gene end by 0 bases; junction bases not matched to a gene: 13. The CDR3 contains 19 residues. The germline V gene encodes CDR1 SGDLS and CDR2 YYNGEE. The CDR3 is CASSATLQGAYSSGNTIYF. Written as DNA, the CDR3 is TGTGCCAGCAGCGCCACACTACAGGGGGCATACAGCTCTGGAAACACCATATATTTT.